This TCR beta chain was identified in a study of CD8+CD57+ T cells in acquired aplastic anemia. Using genomic DNA as the template, TCR beta VDJ and CDR3 profiling was carried out. In TCRdb, the reads were re-called with MiXCR into one record per CDR3 protein. The sample consists of 400,000 to 600,000 distinct CDR3 sequences, approximately 33% of them appearing once. In its sample, this clonotype was seen many times. Germline CDR1 MGHDK, CDR2 SYGVNS. Trimming cost V 2 bases and J 1 base, with 12 bases left between them. This CDR3 comprises 17 residues. Patients picked for sequencing had shown CD8+CD57+ cell expansion detected by flow cytometry.

The genes are TRBV25-1 and TRBJ2-6, with D perhaps TRBD1 (5 bases). Sequencing used sorted CD4+, CD8+, or CD8+CD57+ T cells (not recorded which) from PBMCs. The clonotype was recovered from a human donor with aplastic anemia. Here the CDR3 DNA reads TGTGCCAGCAGTGAAGGTCAGGGTCAATCTGGGGCCAACGTCCTGACTTTC. Translation: CASSEGQGQSGANVLTF.